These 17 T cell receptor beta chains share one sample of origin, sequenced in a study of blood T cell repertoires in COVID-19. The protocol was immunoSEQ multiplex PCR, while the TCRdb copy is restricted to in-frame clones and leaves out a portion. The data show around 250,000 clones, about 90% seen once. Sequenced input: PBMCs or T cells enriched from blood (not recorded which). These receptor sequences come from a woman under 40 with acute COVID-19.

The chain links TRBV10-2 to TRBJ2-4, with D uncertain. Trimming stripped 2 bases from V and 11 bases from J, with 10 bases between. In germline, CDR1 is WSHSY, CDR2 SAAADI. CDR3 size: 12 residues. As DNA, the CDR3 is TGCGCCAGCAGTGAGCCCAGAACCTTTCAGTACTTC. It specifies CASSEPRTFQYF.

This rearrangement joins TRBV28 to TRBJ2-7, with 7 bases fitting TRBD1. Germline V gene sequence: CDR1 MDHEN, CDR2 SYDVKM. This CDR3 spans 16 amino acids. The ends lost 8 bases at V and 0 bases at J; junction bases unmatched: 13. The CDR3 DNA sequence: TGTGCCAGCGCCCCCGGCTCGGGACAGATCTCCTACGAGCAGTACTTC. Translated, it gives CASAPGSGQISYEQYF.

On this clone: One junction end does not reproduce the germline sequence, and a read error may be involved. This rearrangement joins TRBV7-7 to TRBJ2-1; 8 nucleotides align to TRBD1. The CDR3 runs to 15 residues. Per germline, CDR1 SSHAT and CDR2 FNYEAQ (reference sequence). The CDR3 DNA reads TGTGCTAGCAGCCGAGGACAGGGAGAATACAATGAGCAGTTCTTC. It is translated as CASSRGQGEYNEQFF.

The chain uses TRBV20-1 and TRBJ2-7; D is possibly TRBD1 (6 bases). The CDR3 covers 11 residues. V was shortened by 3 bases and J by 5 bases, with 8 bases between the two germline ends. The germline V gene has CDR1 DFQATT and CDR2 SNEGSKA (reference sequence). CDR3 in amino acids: CSASNRDEQYF. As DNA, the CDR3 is TGCAGTGCTAGCAACAGGGACGAGCAGTACTTC.

CDR3 residues: CASSLIPLGGARKSSYNEQFF. The CDR3 bases are TGTGCCAGCAGCTTAATTCCCCTTGGCGGAGCGCGTAAAAGCTCCTACAATGAGCAGTTCTTC. The chain carries TRBV7-8 and TRBJ2-1; D unclear. Trimming took off 2 bases at V and 0 bases at J, with 26 bases between the two ends. Germline V lookup: CDR1 SGHVS, CDR2 FQNEAQ. The CDR3 sequence is 21 residues long.

The CDR3 is CATSDWGRHTDTQYF. CDR3 bases: TGTGCCACCAGTGATTGGGGCAGGCACACAGATACGCAGTATTTT. This chain connects TRBV24-1 to TRBJ2-3; tentatively, D is TRBD1 (5 bases). The ends were cut back, 2 bases at V and 2 bases at J, with 10 bases in the middle. The germline V gene has CDR1 KGHDR and CDR2 SFDVKD. CDR3 length: 15 residues.

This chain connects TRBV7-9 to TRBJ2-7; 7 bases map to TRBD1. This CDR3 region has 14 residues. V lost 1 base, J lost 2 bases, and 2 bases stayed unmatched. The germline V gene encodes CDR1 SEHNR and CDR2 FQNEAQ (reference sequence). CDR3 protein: CASSLDRGPYEQYF. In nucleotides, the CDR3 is TGTGCCAGCAGCTTAGACAGGGGACCCTACGAGCAGTACTTC. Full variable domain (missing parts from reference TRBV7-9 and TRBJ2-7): DTGVSQNPRHKITKRGQNVTFRCDPISEHNRLYWYRQTLGQGPEFLTYFQNEAQLEKSRLLSDRFSAERPKGSFSTLEIQRTEQGDSAMYLCASSLDRGPYEQYFGPGTRLTVT.

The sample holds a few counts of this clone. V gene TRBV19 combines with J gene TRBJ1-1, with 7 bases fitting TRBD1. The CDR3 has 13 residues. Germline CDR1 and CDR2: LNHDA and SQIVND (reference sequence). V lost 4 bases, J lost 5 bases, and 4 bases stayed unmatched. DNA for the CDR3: TGTGCCAGTAGTACGACAGGGTGGACTGAAGCTTTCTTT. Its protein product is CASSTTGWTEAFF.

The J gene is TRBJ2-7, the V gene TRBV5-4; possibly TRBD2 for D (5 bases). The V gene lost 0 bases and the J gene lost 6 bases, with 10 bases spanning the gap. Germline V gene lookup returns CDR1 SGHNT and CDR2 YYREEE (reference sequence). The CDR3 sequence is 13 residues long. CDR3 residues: CASSLVSGREQYF. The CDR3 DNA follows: TGTGCCAGCAGCTTGGTAAGCGGTCGCGAGCAGTACTTC. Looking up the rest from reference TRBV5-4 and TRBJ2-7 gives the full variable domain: ETGVTQSPTHLIKTRGQQVTLRCSSQSGHNTVSWYQQALGQGPQFIFQYYREEENGRGNFPPRFSGLQFPNYSSELNVNALELDDSALYLCASSLVSGREQYFGPGTRLTVT.

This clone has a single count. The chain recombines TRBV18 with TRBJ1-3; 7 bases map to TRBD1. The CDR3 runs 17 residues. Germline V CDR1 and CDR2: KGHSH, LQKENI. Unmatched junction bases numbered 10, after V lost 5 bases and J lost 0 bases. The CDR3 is CASSDQGQLSSGNTIYF. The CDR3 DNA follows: TGTGCCAGCTCAGACCAGGGACAGCTAAGCTCTGGAAACACCATATATTTT.

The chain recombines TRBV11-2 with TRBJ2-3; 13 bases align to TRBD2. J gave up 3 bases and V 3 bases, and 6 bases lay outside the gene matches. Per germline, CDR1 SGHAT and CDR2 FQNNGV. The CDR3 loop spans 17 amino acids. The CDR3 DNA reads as TGTGCCAGCAGCTTGGGACTAGCGGGATTGGGAACAGATACGCAGTATTTT. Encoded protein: CASSLGLAGLGTDTQYF.

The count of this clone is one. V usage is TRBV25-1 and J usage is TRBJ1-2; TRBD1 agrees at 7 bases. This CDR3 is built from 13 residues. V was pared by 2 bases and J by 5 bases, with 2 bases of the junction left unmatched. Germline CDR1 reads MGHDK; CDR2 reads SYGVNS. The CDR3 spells CASSEGTDYGYTF. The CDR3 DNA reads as TGTGCCAGCAGTGAAGGGACAGATTATGGCTACACCTTC.

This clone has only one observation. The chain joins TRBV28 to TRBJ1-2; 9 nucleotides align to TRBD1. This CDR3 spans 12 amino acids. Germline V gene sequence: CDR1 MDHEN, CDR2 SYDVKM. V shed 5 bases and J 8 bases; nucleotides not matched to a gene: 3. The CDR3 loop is CASSTGGRGYTF. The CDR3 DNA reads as TGTGCCAGCAGTACAGGGGGCAGAGGCTACACCTTC.

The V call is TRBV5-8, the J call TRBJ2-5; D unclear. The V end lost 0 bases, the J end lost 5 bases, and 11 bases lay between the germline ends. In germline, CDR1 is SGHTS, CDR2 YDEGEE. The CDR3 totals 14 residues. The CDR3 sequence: CASSLAGGGETQYF. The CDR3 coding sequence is TGTGCCAGCAGCTTGGCCGGTGGCGGTGAGACCCAGTACTTC.

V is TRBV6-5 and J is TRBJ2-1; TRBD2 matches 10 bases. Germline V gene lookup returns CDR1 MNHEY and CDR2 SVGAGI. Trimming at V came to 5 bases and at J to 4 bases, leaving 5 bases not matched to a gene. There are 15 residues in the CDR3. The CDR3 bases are TGTGCCAGCAGTCCCCTTAGCGGGGGGTACAATGAGCAGTTCTTC. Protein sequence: CASSPLSGGYNEQFF.

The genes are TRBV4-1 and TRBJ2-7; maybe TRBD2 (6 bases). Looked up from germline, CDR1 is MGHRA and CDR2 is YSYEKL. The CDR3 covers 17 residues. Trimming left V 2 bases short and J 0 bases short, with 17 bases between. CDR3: CASSQKVGDFISYEQYF. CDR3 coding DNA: TGCGCCAGCAGCCAAAAGGTCGGGGACTTCATCTCCTACGAGCAGTACTTC.

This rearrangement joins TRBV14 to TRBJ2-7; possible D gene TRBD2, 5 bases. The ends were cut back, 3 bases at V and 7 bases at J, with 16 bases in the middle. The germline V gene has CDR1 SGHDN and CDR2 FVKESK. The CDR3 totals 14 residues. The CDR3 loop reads CASSQGYGDGEQYF. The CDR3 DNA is TGTGCCAGCAGCCAGGGGTACGGGGATGGTGAGCAGTACTTC.